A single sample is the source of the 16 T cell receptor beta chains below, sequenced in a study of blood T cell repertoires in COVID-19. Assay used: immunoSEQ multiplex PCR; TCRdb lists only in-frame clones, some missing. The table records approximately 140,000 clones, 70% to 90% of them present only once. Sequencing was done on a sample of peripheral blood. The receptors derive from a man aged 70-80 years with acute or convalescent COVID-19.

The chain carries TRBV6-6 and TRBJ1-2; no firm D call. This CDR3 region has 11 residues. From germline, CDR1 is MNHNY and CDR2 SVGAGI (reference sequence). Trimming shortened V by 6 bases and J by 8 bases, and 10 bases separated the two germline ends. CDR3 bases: TGTGCCAGCAGGGGCGAACGGGGCTACACCTTC. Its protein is CASRGERGYTF.

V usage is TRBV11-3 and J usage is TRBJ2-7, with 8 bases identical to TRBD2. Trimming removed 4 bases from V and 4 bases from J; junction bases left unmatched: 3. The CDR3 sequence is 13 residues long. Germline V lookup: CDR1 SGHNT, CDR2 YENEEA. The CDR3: CASSSSGSYEQYF. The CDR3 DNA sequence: TGTGCCAGCAGCTCAAGCGGGAGTTACGAGCAGTACTTC.

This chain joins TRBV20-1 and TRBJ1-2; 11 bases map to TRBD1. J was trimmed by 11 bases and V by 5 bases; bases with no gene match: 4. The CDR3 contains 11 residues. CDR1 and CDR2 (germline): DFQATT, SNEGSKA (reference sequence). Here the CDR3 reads CSAWDRGLYTF. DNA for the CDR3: TGCAGTGCTTGGGACAGGGGGTTATACACCTTC.

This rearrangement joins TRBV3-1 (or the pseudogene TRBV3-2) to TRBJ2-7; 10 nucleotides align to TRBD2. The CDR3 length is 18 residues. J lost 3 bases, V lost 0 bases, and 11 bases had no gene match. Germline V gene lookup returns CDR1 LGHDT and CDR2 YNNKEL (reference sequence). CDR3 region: CASSQDGVLAGARYEQYF. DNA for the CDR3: TGTGCCAGCAGCCAAGATGGGGTTCTAGCGGGAGCTCGCTACGAGCAGTACTTC.

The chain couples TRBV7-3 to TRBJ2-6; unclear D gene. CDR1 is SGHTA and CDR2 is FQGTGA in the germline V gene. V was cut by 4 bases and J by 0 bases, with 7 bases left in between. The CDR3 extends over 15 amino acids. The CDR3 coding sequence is TGTGCCAGCAGCTCACAGATCTCTGGGGCCAACGTCCTGACTTTC. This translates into CASSSQISGANVLTF. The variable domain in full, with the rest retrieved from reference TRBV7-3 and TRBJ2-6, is GAGVSQTPSNKVTEKGKYVELRCDPISGHTALYWYRQSLGQGPEFLIYFQGTGAADDSGLPNDRFFAVRPEGSVSTLKIQRTERGDSAVYLCASSSQISGANVLTFGAGSRLTVL.

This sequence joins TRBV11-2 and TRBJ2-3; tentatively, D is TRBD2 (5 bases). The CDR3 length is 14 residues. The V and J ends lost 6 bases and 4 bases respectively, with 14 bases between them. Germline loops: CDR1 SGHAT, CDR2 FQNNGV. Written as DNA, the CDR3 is TGTGCCAGCAGTTTTCGAGGGAAGTCAGATACGCAGTATTTT. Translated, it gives CASSFRGKSDTQYF.

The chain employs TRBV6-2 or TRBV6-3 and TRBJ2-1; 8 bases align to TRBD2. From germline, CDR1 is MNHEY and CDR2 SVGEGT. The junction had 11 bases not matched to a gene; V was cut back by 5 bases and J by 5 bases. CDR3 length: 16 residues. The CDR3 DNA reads TGTGCCAGCAGTCCCCACGGGACTAGGGGGAACAATGAGCAGTTCTTC. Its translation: CASSPHGTRGNNEQFF.

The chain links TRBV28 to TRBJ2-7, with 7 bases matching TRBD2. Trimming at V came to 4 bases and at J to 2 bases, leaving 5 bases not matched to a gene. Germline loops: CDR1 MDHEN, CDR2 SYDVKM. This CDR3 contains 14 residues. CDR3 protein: CASSSRTSPYEQYF. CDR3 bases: TGTGCCAGCAGTTCGCGGACTAGTCCCTACGAGCAGTACTTC.

CDR3 residues: CASSIEPGNYEQYF. DNA of the CDR3: TGCGCCAGCAGCATAGAACCGGGTAACTACGAGCAGTACTTC. The chain joins TRBV5-1 to TRBJ2-7; D is undetermined. Trimming cost V 4 bases and J 3 bases, with 14 bases left between them. Germline V gene sequence: CDR1 SGHRS, CDR2 YFSETQ. The CDR3 is 14 amino acids.

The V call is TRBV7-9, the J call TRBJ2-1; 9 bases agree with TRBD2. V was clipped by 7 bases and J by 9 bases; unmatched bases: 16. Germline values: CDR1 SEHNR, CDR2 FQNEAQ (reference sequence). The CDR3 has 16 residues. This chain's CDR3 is CASTSSAGGPRSEQFF. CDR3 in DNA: TGTGCCAGCACCTCTTCGGCGGGAGGGCCGAGAAGTGAGCAGTTCTTC.

CDR3 DNA: TGCAGCGGTGGGGACAGGGGGGGAAATGGCTACACCTTC. Amino acid sequence: CSGGDRGGNGYTF. J is TRBJ1-2 and V is TRBV29-1, with TRBD1 matching over 11 bases. In germline, CDR1 is SQVTM, CDR2 ANQGSEA. V was pared by 7 bases and J by 6 bases, with 7 bases of the junction left unmatched. The CDR3 contains 13 residues.

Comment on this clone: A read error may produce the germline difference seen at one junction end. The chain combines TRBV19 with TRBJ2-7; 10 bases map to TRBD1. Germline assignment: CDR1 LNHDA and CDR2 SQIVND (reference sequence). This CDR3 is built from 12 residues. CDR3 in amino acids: CASSSPGTGVRF. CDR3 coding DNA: TGTGCCAGTAGTTCTCCCGGGACAGGGGTCCGCTTC.

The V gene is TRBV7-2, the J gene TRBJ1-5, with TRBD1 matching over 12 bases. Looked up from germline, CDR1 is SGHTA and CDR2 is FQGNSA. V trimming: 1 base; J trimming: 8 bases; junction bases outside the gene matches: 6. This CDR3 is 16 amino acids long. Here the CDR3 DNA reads TGTGCCAGCAGCTTAGGGGGGACAGGGGGCTGGGAGCCCCAGCATTTT. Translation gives CASSLGGTGGWEPQHF.

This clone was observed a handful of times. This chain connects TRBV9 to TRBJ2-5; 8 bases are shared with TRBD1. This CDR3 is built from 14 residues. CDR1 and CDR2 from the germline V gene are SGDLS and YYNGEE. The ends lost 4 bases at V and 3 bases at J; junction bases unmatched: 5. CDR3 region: CASSTTGGKETQYF. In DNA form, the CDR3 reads TGTGCCAGCAGCACTACAGGGGGGAAAGAGACCCAGTACTTC.

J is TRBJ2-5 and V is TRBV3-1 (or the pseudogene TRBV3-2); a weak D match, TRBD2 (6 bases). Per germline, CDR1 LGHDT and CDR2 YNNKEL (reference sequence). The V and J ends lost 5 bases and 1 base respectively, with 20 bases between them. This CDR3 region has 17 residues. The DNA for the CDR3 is TGTGCCAGCAGCTCCCGCGACCCCGGGAGCCCCCAAGAGACCCAGTACTTC. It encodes CASSSRDPGSPQETQYF.

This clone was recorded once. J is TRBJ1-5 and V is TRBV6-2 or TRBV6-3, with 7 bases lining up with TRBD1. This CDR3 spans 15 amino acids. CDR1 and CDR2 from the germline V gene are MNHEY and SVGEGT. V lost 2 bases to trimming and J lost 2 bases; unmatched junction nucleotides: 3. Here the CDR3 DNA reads TGTGCCAGCAGTTACGCCGACAGGGGCAATCAGCCCCAGCATTTT. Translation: CASSYADRGNQPQHF.